The 25 T cell receptor beta chains reported below all come from one sample, sequenced in a study of blood T cell repertoires in COVID-19. Using immunoSEQ multiplex PCR, the repertoire was profiled, and TCRdb retains in-frame clones only, with some absent. The sample contains some 270,000 clones, around 86% of which appear only once. Sequenced: peripheral blood. These receptor sequences come from an older woman who had recovered from COVID-19.

Concerning this clone: Other DNA variants within this sample encode the same CDR3. This chain uses TRBV5-1 with TRBJ2-5, with 10 bases fitting TRBD2. V gave up 4 bases and J gave up 2 bases; unmatched junction bases: 8. Germline lookup yields CDR1 SGHRS and CDR2 YFSETQ. This CDR3 has 16 amino acids. CDR3 sequence: CASSRSSGGLQETQYF. For the CDR3, the DNA is TGCGCCAGCAGCCGGAGTAGCGGGGGGCTACAAGAGACCCAGTACTTC.

The count of this clone is one. The chain employs TRBV3-1 (or the pseudogene TRBV3-2) and TRBJ2-3, with 10 bases that match TRBD2. CDR1 is LGHDT, CDR2 YNNKEL, per germline (reference sequence). This CDR3 contains 14 residues. V shed 4 bases and J 7 bases; nucleotides not matched to a gene: 5. The CDR3 reads CASSPSGGVNTQYF. The CDR3 coding sequence is TGTGCCAGCAGCCCGAGCGGGGGGGTCAATACGCAGTATTTT.

This clone has only a few counts. V usage is TRBV5-1 and J usage is TRBJ2-4, with a possible D match to TRBD1 (6 bases). Germline values: CDR1 SGHRS, CDR2 YFSETQ. V was clipped by 4 bases and J by 7 bases, with 27 bases between them. The CDR3 runs 18 residues. CDR3 DNA: TGCGCCAGCAGCCCGGAGGTCTTTTTTACCGGTCAGGGGAACATTCAGTACTTC. Amino acids: CASSPEVFFTGQGNIQYF.

This chain uses TRBV3-1 (or the pseudogene TRBV3-2) with TRBJ2-2; D is possibly TRBD2 (7 bases). V lost 5 bases and J 6 bases, leaving 19 bases between the germline ends. The CDR3 contains 16 residues. Germline V CDR1 and CDR2: LGHDT, YNNKEL (reference sequence). CDR3 sequence: CASSNPRGAQSGELFF. CDR3 in DNA: TGTGCCAGCAGCAATCCCCGGGGGGCGCAGTCCGGGGAGCTGTTTTTT.

J is TRBJ2-5 and V is TRBV11-2; TRBD1 matches 7 bases. The germline gives CDR1 SGHAT, CDR2 FQNNGV. V shed 4 bases, J shed 8 bases, and the junction held 10 bases outside the gene matches. The CDR3 loop spans 14 amino acids. Here the CDR3 DNA reads TGTGCCAGCAGCTGGAGCCGGGACAGTAACACCCAGTACTTC. Protein product: CASSWSRDSNTQYF.

This sequence joins TRBV7-3 and TRBJ2-2, with D maybe TRBD1 (5 bases). V gave up 5 bases and J gave up 3 bases, with 13 bases separating them. This CDR3 region has 15 residues. CDR1 and CDR2 from the germline V gene are SGHTA and FQGTGA. CDR3 nucleotide sequence: TGTGCCAGCAGCCAGCCGGGCAGGGACACCGGGGAGCTGTTTTTT. Amino acids: CASSQPGRDTGELFF.

J is TRBJ2-1 and V is TRBV7-2; no clear D gene. V was cut by 2 bases and J by 7 bases, with 15 bases left in between. Germline-derived CDR1 and CDR2 are SGHTA and FQGNSA. The CDR3 totals 15 residues. In DNA form, the CDR3 reads TGTGCCAGCAGCTTAACCTCGACATCGAAGAATGAGCAGTTCTTC. Translating it yields CASSLTSTSKNEQFF.

The chain links TRBV10-3 to TRBJ2-3; 10 bases agree with TRBD1. The CDR3 spans 16 residues. Germline V gene sequence: CDR1 ENHRY, CDR2 SYGVKD. Trimming removed 0 bases from V and 1 base from J; junction bases left unmatched: 1. The DNA for the CDR3 is TGTGCCATCAGTGAGTCGACAGGGGGCGGCACAGATACGCAGTATTTT. This translates into CAISESTGGGTDTQYF.

For the CDR3, the DNA is TGTGCCAGCAGTGAAGGATTAACCGGGGAGCCCCAGCATTTT. Its protein product is CASSEGLTGEPQHF. This chain links TRBV2 with TRBJ1-5; D is uncertain. This CDR3 spans 14 amino acids. The germline CDR1 and CDR2 sequences are SNHLY and FYNNEI. The ends were cut back, 1 base at V and 8 bases at J, with 12 bases in the middle.

The rearrangement links TRBV5-1 to TRBJ2-3, with 9 bases aligning to TRBD1. V gave up 4 bases and J gave up 5 bases; unmatched junction bases: 8. Germline lookup yields CDR1 SGHRS and CDR2 YFSETQ. CDR3 length: 15 residues. CDR3 amino acids: CASSLYRGPKDTQYF. The CDR3 DNA reads as TGCGCCAGCAGCCTATACAGGGGGCCGAAAGATACGCAGTATTTT.

J is TRBJ1-1 and V is TRBV20-1; no clear D gene. V was pared by 4 bases and J by 4 bases, with 7 bases between. CDR1 and CDR2 from the germline V gene are DFQATT and SNEGSKA (reference sequence). This CDR3 contains 11 residues. CDR3 sequence: CSAITGTEAFF. Written as DNA, the CDR3 is TGCAGTGCTATTACGGGCACTGAAGCTTTCTTT.

This clone was recorded once. This rearrangement joins TRBV27 to TRBJ2-3; 10 bases map to TRBD2. Germline trimming cut 2 bases from V and 4 bases from J; bases unmatched to any gene: 6. The CDR3 sequence is 16 residues long. From germline, CDR1 is MNHEY and CDR2 SMNVEV (reference sequence). The CDR3, as DNA: TGTGCCAGCAGTTTACAGAGCGGGGGGGCCCCAGATACGCAGTATTTT. This sequence encodes CASSLQSGGAPDTQYF.

This clone was seen only once. This rearrangement joins TRBV27 to TRBJ1-1; D may be TRBD1 (6 bases). This CDR3 region has 16 residues. Germline values: CDR1 MNHEY, CDR2 SMNVEV (reference sequence). Trimming removed 6 bases from V and 8 bases from J, with 25 bases in between. DNA of the CDR3: TGTGCCAGCAGACCCGGGAGGGGGGTGCCACTAACCGAAGCTTTCTTT. It is translated as CASRPGRGVPLTEAFF.

The V gene is TRBV5-1, the J gene TRBJ2-2, with a possible D match to TRBD2 (6 bases). Trimming left V 0 bases short and J 4 bases short, with 13 bases between. CDR1 and CDR2 (germline): SGHRS, YFSETQ. The CDR3 runs 16 residues. CDR3 region: CASSLGRDSGTGELFF. The CDR3 DNA follows: TGCGCCAGCAGCTTGGGTAGGGACTCGGGCACCGGGGAGCTGTTTTTT.

The V call is TRBV4-2, the J call TRBJ2-3; 9 bases map to TRBD2. CDR3 size: 17 residues. V dropped 0 bases and J dropped 6; count of bases not matched to a gene: 10. The V gene's germline CDR1 is LGHNA and CDR2 YNFKEQ. CDR3 amino acids: CASSQDLSGGPTDTQYF. The CDR3 DNA is TGTGCCAGCAGCCAAGATCTGAGCGGGGGGCCCACGGATACGCAGTATTTT.

This chain links TRBV5-1 with TRBJ2-3; 14 bases are shared with TRBD2. The CDR3 runs 17 residues. Germline V gene data show CDR1 as SGHRS and CDR2 as YFSETQ. V lost 4 bases to trimming and J lost 6 bases; unmatched junction nucleotides: 10. The DNA of the CDR3 is TGCGCCAGCAGCAGAACCGGGACTAGCGGGGGTGGTGATACGCAGTATTTT. Translation gives CASSRTGTSGGGDTQYF.

The CDR3 region has the DNA TGTGCCAGCAGCCACGGACTAGCGGGGCCCAGCACCGGGGAGCTGTTTTTT. This encodes CASSHGLAGPSTGELFF. The chain couples TRBV11-2 to TRBJ2-2; 12 nucleotides agree with TRBD2. After removal of 5 bases from V and 4 bases from J, the junction contained 8 bases not matched to a gene. This CDR3 spans 17 amino acids. CDR1 and CDR2 (germline): SGHAT, FQNNGV.

This chain joins TRBV28 and TRBJ2-3; 11 nucleotides line up with TRBD2. Germline CDR1 and CDR2: MDHEN and SYDVKM. Trimming at V came to 2 bases and at J to 2 bases, leaving 6 bases not matched to a gene. The CDR3 totals 17 residues. The CDR3 sequence: CASSLGLTSGNTDTQYF. DNA of the CDR3: TGTGCCAGCAGTTTAGGTCTGACTAGCGGGAACACAGATACGCAGTATTTT.

V usage is TRBV3-1 (or the pseudogene TRBV3-2) and J usage is TRBJ2-7; TRBD1 agrees at 12 bases. This CDR3 has 15 amino acids. V lost 2 bases to trimming and J lost 6 bases; unmatched junction nucleotides: 5. Germline CDR1 reads LGHDT; CDR2 reads YNNKEL (reference sequence). DNA for the CDR3: TGTGCCAGCAGCCAACGATTGGGACAGGGGGCCGAGCAGTACTTC. The encoded protein is CASSQRLGQGAEQYF.

The chain carries TRBV19 and TRBJ1-2; D perhaps matches TRBD1 (5 bases). The CDR3 has 16 residues. V was clipped by 4 bases and J by 7 bases, with 22 bases between them. Germline CDR1 LNHDA, CDR2 SQIVND (reference sequence). This chain's CDR3 is CASSRGLRDLVGGYTF. As DNA, the CDR3 is TGTGCCAGTAGTAGAGGTCTCAGGGATCTGGTTGGTGGCTACACCTTC. Looking up the rest from reference TRBV19 and TRBJ1-2 gives the full variable domain: DGGITQSPKYLFRKEGQNVTLSCEQNLNHDAMYWYRQDPGQGLRLIYYSQIVNDFQKGDIAEGYSVSREKKESFPLTVTSAQKNPTAFYLCASSRGLRDLVGGYTFGSGTRLTVV.

The V and J genes are TRBV4-2 and TRBJ2-3; 8 nucleotides agree with TRBD2. Germline CDR1 and CDR2: LGHNA and YNFKEQ. The CDR3 has 20 residues. The J segment lost 4 bases and the V segment lost 2 bases, leaving 20 bases of the junction unmatched. The CDR3 is CASSQKMLVVSGGNSDTQYF. In DNA, the CDR3 is TGTGCCAGCAGCCAAAAAATGCTGGTTGTGAGCGGGGGTAACTCAGATACGCAGTATTTT.

CDR3 nucleotide sequence: TGTGCCAGCAGCCAACCCGGGACAGGGGCCGATACGCAGTATTTT. It encodes CASSQPGTGADTQYF. The V and J genes are TRBV3-1 (or the pseudogene TRBV3-2) and TRBJ2-3; 10 bases are shared with TRBD1. The CDR3 loop spans 15 amino acids. Trimming cost V 2 bases and J 6 bases; bases outside gene matches: 5. CDR1 and CDR2 (germline): LGHDT, YNNKEL (reference sequence).

V is TRBV25-1 and J is TRBJ2-2; the D gene is possibly TRBD2 (6 bases). Between the trimmed V and J ends, which lost 6 bases and 5 bases, there was a span of 13 bases. Germline CDR1 reads MGHDK; CDR2 reads SYGVNS. The CDR3 runs 14 residues. Written as DNA, the CDR3 is TGTGCCAGCAGGGGAGCGGGTGGGACCGGGGAGCTGTTTTTT. Translated: CASRGAGGTGELFF.

The chain combines TRBV6-4 with TRBJ1-6; 7 nucleotides line up with TRBD1. The CDR3 is 13 amino acids. Germline lookup yields CDR1 MRHNA and CDR2 SNTAGT. After removal of 4 bases from V and 10 bases from J, the junction contained 4 bases not matched to a gene. The CDR3 DNA is TGTGCCAGCAGTGCACAGGGGAACTCACCCCTCCACTTT. Its translation: CASSAQGNSPLHF.

The chain links TRBV4-2 to TRBJ2-3, with TRBD2 matching over 8 bases. Germline V gene sequence: CDR1 LGHNA, CDR2 YNFKEQ. V trimming: 0 bases; J trimming: 2 bases; junction bases outside the gene matches: 4. This CDR3 spans 16 amino acids. The DNA for the CDR3 is TGTGCCAGCAGCCAAGAATTAGCGGGGTTCACAGATACGCAGTATTTT. Translated: CASSQELAGFTDTQYF.